This TCR beta chain is from a study of post-analysis software for immune sequencing data. Background on the study: Disease courses included relapsing-remitting, secondary progressive and progressive-relapsing multiple sclerosis. Study results and limitations: Comparison with controls showed significantly lower normalized Chao1 diversity in multiple sclerosis patients. Patients used five TRBV segments, including TRBV5-6, TRBV5-1 and TRBV20-1, more often than controls. Strong co-clustering by F measure linked samples that shared a preparation batch.

Germline V lookup: CDR1 DFQATT, CDR2 SNEGSKA (reference sequence). The CDR3 sequence is 16 residues long. Trimming at V came to 6 bases and at J to 7 bases, leaving 19 bases not matched to a gene. Prepared libraries of TCR beta cDNA carried unique molecular identifiers. Each batch of roughly 0.9 to 10 million T cells produced roughly 0.5 million cDNA molecules. In TCRdb, the PCR reads were re-called with MiXCR into one record per CDR3 protein. The sample holds roughly 800,000 distinct CDR3 sequences, roughly 58% seen once. This clonotype has only one observation. Its antigen is undetermined. The clonotype comes from a girl aged 5-17 years with multiple sclerosis. The sequencing sample was made of blood. The chain carries TRBV20-1 and TRBJ2-7; 9 bases are shared with TRBD2. The CDR3 is CSAPNAAGTSFVEQYF. Written as DNA, the CDR3 is TGCAGTGCCCCGAACGCCGCCGGGACTAGCTTCGTAGAGCAGTACTTC.